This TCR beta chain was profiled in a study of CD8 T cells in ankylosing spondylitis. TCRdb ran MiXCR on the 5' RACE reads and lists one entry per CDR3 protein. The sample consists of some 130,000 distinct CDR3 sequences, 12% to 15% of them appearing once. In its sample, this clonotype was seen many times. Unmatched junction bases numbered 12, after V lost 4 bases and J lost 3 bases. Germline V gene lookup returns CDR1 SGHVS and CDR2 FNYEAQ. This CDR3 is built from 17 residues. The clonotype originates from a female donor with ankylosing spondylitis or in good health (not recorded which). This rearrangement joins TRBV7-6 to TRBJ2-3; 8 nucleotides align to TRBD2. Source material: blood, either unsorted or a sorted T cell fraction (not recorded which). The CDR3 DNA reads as TGTGCCAGCAGCTCCTTTCCATCTCGGGGGGGGACAGATACGCAGTATTTT. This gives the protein CASSSFPSRGGTDTQYF.